This T cell receptor (beta chain) was identified in a study of Graves' ophthalmopathy and Graves' hyperthyroidism. CDR1 and CDR2 (germline): MNHNS, SASEGT. V lost 4 bases and J lost 2; bases outside the gene matches: 7. The CDR3 runs 15 residues. RNA transcripts were the source from which TCR beta CDR3 regions were amplified. HTBI primers primed a first-round RT-PCR, and a second-round multiplex PCR followed. A single record per CDR3 protein comes from TCRdb applying MiXCR to the multiplex PCR reads. The data contain some 150,000 distinct CDR3 sequences, around two fifths of them singletons. This sequence originates from a man aged 25 to 40 with Graves' ophthalmopathy. Sequences were obtained from peripheral blood. This rearrangement joins TRBV6-1 to TRBJ2-5, with 7 bases fitting TRBD1. CDR3: CASSGIGTEQETQYF. In DNA, the CDR3 is TGTGCCAGCAGTGGGATAGGGACAGAACAAGAGACCCAGTACTTC.